This passage covers 22 T cell receptor beta chains from one sample sequenced in a study of cytomegalovirus exposure and HLA in healthy donors. The PCR used 60 Vbeta and 13 Jbeta primers. The method was immunoSEQ multiplex PCR; TCRdb's version includes in-frame clones alone and lacks a portion of them. This table has roughly 120,000 clones, roughly a tenth appearing once. The sequenced sample was PBMCs. These receptors all come from a man aged 30 to 39 in good health and CMV-seronegative.

This chain connects TRBV27 to TRBJ2-1; D gene unclear. V lost 4 bases and J lost 1, with 8 bases in between. CDR3 length: 14 residues. Germline CDR1 MNHEY, CDR2 SMNVEV (reference sequence). In DNA, the CDR3 is TGTGCCAGCAGTTCCCCAACTTCCTACAATGAGCAGTTCTTC. Amino acid sequence: CASSSPTSYNEQFF.

The V and J genes are TRBV2 and TRBJ2-7; D gene unclear. CDR3 length equals 13 residues. Germline V gene sequence: CDR1 SNHLY, CDR2 FYNNEI. Trimming left V 3 bases short and J 2 bases short, with 8 bases between. Written as DNA, the CDR3 is TGTGCCAGCAGTGAGAGGCAGCCCTACGAGCAGTACTTC. Its translation: CASSERQPYEQYF.

The chain employs TRBV5-1 and TRBJ1-2, with 7 bases fitting TRBD1. Germline V gives CDR1 SGHRS, CDR2 YFSETQ. The CDR3 consists of 13 residues. Germline trimming cut 5 bases from V and 3 bases from J; bases unmatched to any gene: 4. CDR3 protein: CASRAGTDYGYTF. The DNA for the CDR3 is TGCGCCAGCAGGGCCGGGACAGACTATGGCTACACCTTC.

There are a few counts of this clone. The chain uses TRBV30 and TRBJ2-4; a possible D gene is TRBD1 (6 bases). This CDR3 is built from 14 residues. Germline CDR1 is GTSNPN and CDR2 is SVGIG (reference sequence). V gave up 6 bases and J gave up 0 bases, with 12 bases separating them. Written as DNA, the CDR3 is TGTGCCTGCACCCGGGACATAGCCAAAAACATTCAGTACTTC. This sequence encodes CACTRDIAKNIQYF. The variable domain in full, completed from reference TRBV30 and TRBJ2-4, reads SQTIHQWPATLVQPVGSPLSLECTVEGTSNPNLYWYRQAAGRGLQLLFYSVGIGQISSEVPQNLSASRPQDRQFILSSKKLLLSDSGFYLCACTRDIAKNIQYFGAGTRLSVL.

This clone was recorded a few times. The CDR3 nucleotides read TGTGCCATCAGTGAGTCAGCGGGGAATCCGGTTGAGCAGTTCTTC. This codes for CAISESAGNPVEQFF. The chain carries TRBV10-3 and TRBJ2-1, with TRBD2 identical over 7 bases. The CDR3 is 15 amino acids. Germline CDR1 is ENHRY and CDR2 is SYGVKD. The trim removed 0 bases at V and 9 bases at J, leaving 8 bases unmatched.

This chain connects TRBV27 to TRBJ1-2; TRBD1 might be the D (5 bases). Trimming took off 3 bases at V and 1 base at J, with 12 bases between the two ends. Germline CDR1 and CDR2: MNHEY and SMNVEV (reference sequence). This CDR3 comprises 15 residues. CDR3 amino acids: CASSFGHNLNYGYTF. DNA for the CDR3: TGTGCCAGCAGTTTCGGACACAACCTTAACTATGGCTACACCTTC.

J is TRBJ1-1 and V is TRBV5-8; possible D gene TRBD1, 5 bases. Between the trimmed V and J ends, which lost 0 bases and 3 bases, there was a span of 6 bases. The CDR3 runs to 13 residues. Germline CDR1 is SGHTS and CDR2 is YDEGEE. CDR3 DNA sequence: TGTGCCAGCAGCTTGGCCAGGGACACTGAAGCTTTCTTT. It encodes CASSLARDTEAFF.

Many counts were recorded for this clone. The rearrangement links TRBV30 to TRBJ1-1; TRBD1 might be the D (5 bases). Per the germline V gene, CDR1 is GTSNPN and CDR2 is SVGIG (reference sequence). Deletions cut 0 bases from V and 6 bases from J, with 11 bases between. This CDR3 is 13 amino acids long. For the CDR3, the DNA is TGTGCCTGGAGTGTAGGGGATACCTCTGAAGCTTTCTTT. Its translation: CAWSVGDTSEAFF.

This clone was seen only once. V is TRBV11-3 and J is TRBJ2-1; D unclear. From germline, CDR1 is SGHNT and CDR2 YENEEA. The CDR3 loop spans 19 amino acids. Trimming took 1 base from V and 4 from J, leaving 23 bases between them. The CDR3 DNA is TGTGCCAGCAGCTTAGCGTCCTTTGTTGGCGGCACACAATACAATGAGCAGTTCTTC. It is translated as CASSLASFVGGTQYNEQFF.

The rearrangement joins TRBV2 to TRBJ2-7; D may be TRBD2 (5 bases). The V and J ends lost 6 bases and 2 bases respectively, with 14 bases between them. CDR1 is SNHLY, CDR2 FYNNEI, per germline. CDR3 size: 14 residues. The CDR3 nucleotides read TGTGCCAGCAGCCCCGAGGGCGCCACCTACGAGCAGTACTTC. The encoded protein is CASSPEGATYEQYF.

The chain links TRBV4-3 to TRBJ1-5, with 8 bases aligning to TRBD1. Trimming took 3 bases from V and 5 from J; bases not matched to a gene: 6. Germline V gene lookup returns CDR1 LGHNA and CDR2 YSLEER. The CDR3 loop spans 15 amino acids. The DNA for the CDR3 is TGCGCCAGCAGCCACGGACAGGGAGGGGATCAGCCCCAGCATTTT. Residues: CASSHGQGGDQPQHF.

This clone has more than one count but fewer than ten. This chain joins TRBV6-1 and TRBJ1-2, with a tentative D call TRBD1 (5 bases). V was trimmed by 3 bases and J by 6 bases, leaving 8 bases between them. Germline V lookup: CDR1 MNHNS, CDR2 SASEGT. The CDR3 runs to 12 residues. CDR3 loop: CASSEGLDGYTF. The CDR3 DNA is TGTGCCAGCAGTGAGGGGCTCGATGGCTACACCTTC.

The genes are TRBV19 and TRBJ1-6; D gene uncertain. The V end was cut by 0 bases, the J end by 6 bases, with 9 bases between. The CDR3 is made up of 15 amino acids. CDR1 is LNHDA, CDR2 SQIVND, per germline (reference sequence). The CDR3 region is CASSIDPRGNSPLHF. In nucleotides, the CDR3 is TGTGCCAGTAGTATAGATCCCCGGGGTAATTCACCCCTCCACTTT. The whole variable domain, filled in from reference TRBV19 and TRBJ1-6, reads DGGITQSPKYLFRKEGQNVTLSCEQNLNHDAMYWYRQDPGQGLRLIYYSQIVNDFQKGDIAEGYSVSREKKESFPLTVTSAQKNPTAFYLCASSIDPRGNSPLHFGNGTRLTVT.

CDR3 DNA: TGCGCCAGCAGCTCCCCGACTAGACCCGGACTTATAACCTACGAGCAGTACTTC. This codes for CASSSPTRPGLITYEQYF. The J gene is TRBJ2-7, the V gene TRBV5-1; D possibly corresponds to TRBD2 (6 bases). The germline V gene encodes CDR1 SGHRS and CDR2 YFSETQ. Trimming shortened V by 3 bases and J by 2 bases, and 24 bases separated the two germline ends. The CDR3 loop spans 18 amino acids.

This sequence joins TRBV9 and TRBJ1-2; D is unclear. The CDR3 extends over 16 amino acids. V lost 0 bases to trimming and J lost 6 bases, with 18 bases between them. In germline, CDR1 is SGDLS, CDR2 YYNGEE. This chain's CDR3 is CASSVGRRGAVDGYTF. For the CDR3, the DNA is TGTGCCAGCAGCGTAGGGCGGCGGGGTGCTGTCGATGGCTACACCTTC.

This clone showed up just a few times. Written as DNA, the CDR3 is TGTGCCAGCAGCTTAGACGGGGAAGAGACCCAGTACTTC. Protein sequence: CASSLDGEETQYF. J is TRBJ2-5 and V is TRBV7-2; TRBD2 might be the D (5 bases). CDR3 size: 13 residues. Germline lookup yields CDR1 SGHTA and CDR2 FQGNSA. Trimming pared 1 base from V and 3 bases from J, leaving 6 bases between.

The rearrangement uses TRBV27 and TRBJ1-6; possibly TRBD1 for D (6 bases). Trimming removed 3 bases from V and 14 bases from J, with 11 bases in between. CDR1 is MNHEY and CDR2 is SMNVEV in the germline V gene (reference sequence). The CDR3 has 12 amino acids. The chain's CDR3 is CASSLDSLTLHF. The CDR3 coding sequence is TGTGCCAGCAGTTTGGACAGTTTAACCCTCCACTTT.

This chain uses TRBV7-9 with TRBJ1-1, with D maybe TRBD1 (6 bases). The V end lost 4 bases, the J end lost 0 bases, and 18 bases lay between the germline ends. CDR1 is SEHNR, CDR2 FQNEAQ, per germline (reference sequence). This CDR3 spans 17 amino acids. The DNA of the CDR3 is TGTGCCAGCAGCTCCCCCGCGGCCGACAGGTTGAACACTGAAGCTTTCTTT. Amino acids: CASSSPAADRLNTEAFF.

The chain combines TRBV4-1 with TRBJ2-2, with 9 positions matching TRBD1. In germline, CDR1 is MGHRA, CDR2 YSYEKL. The CDR3 runs 16 residues. The V segment lost 4 bases and the J segment 6 bases; nucleotides outside the gene matches: 9. CDR3 loop: CASSRSGTGLAGELFF. CDR3 in DNA: TGCGCCAGCAGCCGCTCCGGGACAGGGTTGGCCGGGGAGCTGTTTTTT.

This clone was observed a handful of times. DNA for the CDR3: TGTGCCAGCAACAGGCGAGACACTGAAGCTTTCTTT. Amino acid sequence: CASNRRDTEAFF. The V call is TRBV7-9, the J call TRBJ1-1, with D possibly matching TRBD1 (5 bases). Trimming removed 7 bases at V and 3 bases at J, with 9 bases between. Germline V gene sequence: CDR1 SEHNR, CDR2 FQNEAQ (reference sequence). This CDR3 has 12 residues.

V is TRBV18 and J is TRBJ1-4, with TRBD1 as a possible D gene (6 bases). The CDR3 spans 16 residues. CDR1 is KGHSH, CDR2 LQKENI, per germline. Trimming cost V 1 base and J 11 bases, with 20 bases left between them. In DNA form, the CDR3 reads TGTGCCAGCTCACCACTTACCCGGGACAAACTGGAGAAACTGTTTTTT. Its translation is CASSPLTRDKLEKLFF.

The chain is built from TRBV6-5 and TRBJ1-1, with 7 positions matching TRBD1. V shed 6 bases, J shed 4 bases, and the junction held 11 bases outside the gene matches. Germline assignment: CDR1 MNHEY and CDR2 SVGAGI. This CDR3 is built from 15 residues. The CDR3 DNA follows: TGTGCCAGCAGCTATCTCCAGGGGGTAGGCACTGAAGCTTTCTTT. Amino acids: CASSYLQGVGTEAFF.